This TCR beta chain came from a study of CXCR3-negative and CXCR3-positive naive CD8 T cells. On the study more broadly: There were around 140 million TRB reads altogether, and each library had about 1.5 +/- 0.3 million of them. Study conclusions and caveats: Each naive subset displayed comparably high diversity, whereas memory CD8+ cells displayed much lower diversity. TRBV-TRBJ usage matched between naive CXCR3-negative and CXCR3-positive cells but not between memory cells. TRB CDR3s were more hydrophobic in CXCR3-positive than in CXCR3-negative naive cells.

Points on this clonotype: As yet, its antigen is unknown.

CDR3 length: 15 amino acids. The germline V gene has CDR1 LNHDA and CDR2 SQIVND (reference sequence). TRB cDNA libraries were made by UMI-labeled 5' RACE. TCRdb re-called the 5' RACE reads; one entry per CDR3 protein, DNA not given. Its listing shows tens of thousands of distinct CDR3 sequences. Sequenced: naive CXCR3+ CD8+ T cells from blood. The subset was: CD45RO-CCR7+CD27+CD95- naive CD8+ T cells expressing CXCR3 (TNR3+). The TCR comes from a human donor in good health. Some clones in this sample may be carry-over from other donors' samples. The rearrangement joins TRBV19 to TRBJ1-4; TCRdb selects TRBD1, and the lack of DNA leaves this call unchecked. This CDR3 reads CASSIADRGNEKLFF. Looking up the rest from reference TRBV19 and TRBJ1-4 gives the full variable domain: DGGITQSPKYLFRKEGQNVTLSCEQNLNHDAMYWYRQDPGQGLRLIYYSQIVNDFQKGDIAEGYSVSREKKESFPLTVTSAQKNPTAFYLCASSIADRGNEKLFFGSGTQLSVL.